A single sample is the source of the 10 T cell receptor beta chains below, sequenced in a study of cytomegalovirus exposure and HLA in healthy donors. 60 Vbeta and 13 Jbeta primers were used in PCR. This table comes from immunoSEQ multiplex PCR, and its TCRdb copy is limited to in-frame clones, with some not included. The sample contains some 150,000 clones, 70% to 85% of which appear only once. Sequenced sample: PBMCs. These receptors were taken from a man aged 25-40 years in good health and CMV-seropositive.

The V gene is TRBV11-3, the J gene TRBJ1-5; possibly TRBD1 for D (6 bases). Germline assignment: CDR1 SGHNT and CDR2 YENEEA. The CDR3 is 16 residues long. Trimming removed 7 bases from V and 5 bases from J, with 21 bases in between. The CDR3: CASTLRGRGIDQPQHF. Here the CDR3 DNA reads TGTGCCAGCACCCTGAGAGGCAGGGGCATCGATCAGCCCCAGCATTTT.

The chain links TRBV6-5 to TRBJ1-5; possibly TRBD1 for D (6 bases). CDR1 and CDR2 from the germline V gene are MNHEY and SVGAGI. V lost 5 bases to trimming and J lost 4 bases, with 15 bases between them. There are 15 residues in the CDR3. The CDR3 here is CASSQIGGANQPQHF. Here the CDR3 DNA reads TGTGCCAGCAGTCAAATTGGGGGGGCGAATCAGCCCCAGCATTTT.

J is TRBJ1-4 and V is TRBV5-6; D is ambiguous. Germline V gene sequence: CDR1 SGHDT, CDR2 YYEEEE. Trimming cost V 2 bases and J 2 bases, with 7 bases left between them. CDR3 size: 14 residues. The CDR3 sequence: CASSFFETNEKLFF. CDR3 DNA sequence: TGTGCCAGCAGCTTTTTTGAGACTAATGAAAAACTGTTTTTT.

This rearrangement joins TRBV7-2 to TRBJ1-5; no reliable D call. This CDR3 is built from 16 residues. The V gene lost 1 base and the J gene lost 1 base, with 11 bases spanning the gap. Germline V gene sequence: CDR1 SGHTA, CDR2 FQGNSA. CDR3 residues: CASSLGHTRSNQPQHF. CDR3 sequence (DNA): TGTGCCAGCAGCTTAGGCCACACCAGAAGCAATCAGCCCCAGCATTTT.

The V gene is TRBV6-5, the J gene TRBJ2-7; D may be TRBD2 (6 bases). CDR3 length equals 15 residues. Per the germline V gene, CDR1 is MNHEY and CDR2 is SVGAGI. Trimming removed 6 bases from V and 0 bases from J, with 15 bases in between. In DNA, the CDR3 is TGTGCCAGCAGCACCGTAGGCGGGAACTCCTACGAGCAGTACTTC. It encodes CASSTVGGNSYEQYF.

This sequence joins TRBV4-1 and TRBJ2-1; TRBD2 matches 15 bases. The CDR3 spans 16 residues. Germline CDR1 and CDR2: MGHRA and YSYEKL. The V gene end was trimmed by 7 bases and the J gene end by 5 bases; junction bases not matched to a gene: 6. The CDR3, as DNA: TGCGCCAGCACCCTCCGGACTAGCGGGGGGGACAATGAGCAGTTCTTC. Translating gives CASTLRTSGGDNEQFF.

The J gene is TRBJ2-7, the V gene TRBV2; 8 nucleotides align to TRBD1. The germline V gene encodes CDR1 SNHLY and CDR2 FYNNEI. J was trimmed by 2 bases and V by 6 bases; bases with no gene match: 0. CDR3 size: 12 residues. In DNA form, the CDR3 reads TGTGCCAGCAGGGACAGGGCCTACGAGCAGTACTTC. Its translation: CASRDRAYEQYF.

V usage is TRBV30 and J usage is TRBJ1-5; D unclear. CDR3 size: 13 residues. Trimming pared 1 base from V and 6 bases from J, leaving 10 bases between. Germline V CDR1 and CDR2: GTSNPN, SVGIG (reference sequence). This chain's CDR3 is CAWSAGEGQPQHF. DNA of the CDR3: TGTGCCTGGAGTGCTGGCGAGGGTCAGCCCCAGCATTTT.

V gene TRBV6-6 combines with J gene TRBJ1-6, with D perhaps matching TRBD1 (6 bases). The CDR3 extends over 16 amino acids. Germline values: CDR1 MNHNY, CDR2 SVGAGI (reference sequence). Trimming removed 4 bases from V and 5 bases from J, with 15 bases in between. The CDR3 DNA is TGTGCCAGCAGTTTGCAGGGGTCGGGTGATAATTCACCCCTCCACTTT. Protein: CASSLQGSGDNSPLHF.

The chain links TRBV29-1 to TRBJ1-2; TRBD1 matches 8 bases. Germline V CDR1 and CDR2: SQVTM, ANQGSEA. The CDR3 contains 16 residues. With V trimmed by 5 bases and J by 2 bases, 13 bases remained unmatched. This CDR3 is CSVRELQRTGNYGYTF. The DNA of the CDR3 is TGCAGCGTTCGAGAATTACAGAGGACAGGGAACTATGGCTACACCTTC. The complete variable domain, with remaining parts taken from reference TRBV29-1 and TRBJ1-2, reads SAVISQKPSRDICQRGTSLTIQCQVDSQVTMMFWYRQQPGQSLTLIATANQGSEATYESGFVIDKFPISRPNLTFSTLTVSNMSPEDSSIYLCSVRELQRTGNYGYTFGSGTRLTVV.